The 10 T cell receptor beta chains reported below all come from one sample, sequenced in a study of T cells in narcolepsy. Sequenced by immunoSEQ multiplex PCR; TCRdb stores in-frame clones only, minus some. The table lists some 17,000 clones, 85% to 90% of them singletons. The sample was memory (CD45RA-) CD4+ T cells from blood. The source of these receptors is a human donor in good health.

This clone was seen a handful of times. The J gene is TRBJ2-7, the V gene TRBV15; the D gene is possibly TRBD2 (7 bases). The CDR3 runs to 15 residues. Germline CDR1 reads LNHNV; CDR2 reads YYDKDF (reference sequence). V was trimmed by 2 bases and J by 7 bases, leaving 18 bases between them. Here the CDR3 DNA reads TGTGCCACCAGCAGAACTAGGGGCAGGGGAGGGGAGCAGTACTTC. This codes for CATSRTRGRGGEQYF. The full variable domain, rest sourced from reference TRBV15 and TRBJ2-7, is DAMVIQNPRYQVTQFGKPVTLSCSQTLNHNVMYWYQQKSSQAPKLLFHYYDKDFNNEADTPDNFQSRRPNTSFCFLDIRSPGLGDTAMYLCATSRTRGRGGEQYFGPGTRLTVT.

The chain joins TRBV2 to TRBJ2-1; 13 bases map to TRBD2. This CDR3 is 15 amino acids long. Germline trimming cut 6 bases from V and 9 bases from J; bases unmatched to any gene: 8. The germline V gene has CDR1 SNHLY and CDR2 FYNNEI. The CDR3 loop reads CASSPRTSGSGEQFF. The CDR3, as DNA: TGTGCCAGCAGCCCAAGGACTAGCGGGAGTGGTGAGCAGTTCTTC.

For this clone: A junction boundary mismatches the germline segment, possibly from a read error. For the CDR3, the DNA is TGTACCAGCAGTGAAGGGTGGCAGGCGGGGCTCTCTGGCTACACCTTC. Encoded protein: CTSSEGWQAGLSGYTF. The chain is built from TRBV6-1 and TRBJ1-2; a possible D gene is TRBD1 (5 bases). This CDR3 contains 16 residues. Germline V gene lookup returns CDR1 MNHNS and CDR2 SASEGT.

The chain recombines TRBV6-4 with TRBJ1-2, with a possible D match to TRBD1 (5 bases). The CDR3 extends over 14 amino acids. CDR1 and CDR2 (germline): MRHNA, SNTAGT. V gave up 6 bases and J gave up 4 bases, with 15 bases separating them. CDR3 nucleotides: TGTGCCAGCAGGGACGACAGTGTGGGCTATGGCTACACCTTC. As protein: CASRDDSVGYGYTF.

The V call is TRBV6-6, the J call TRBJ1-2; tentatively, D is TRBD1 (5 bases). This CDR3 spans 15 amino acids. The ends were cut back, 2 bases at V and 5 bases at J, with 15 bases in the middle. Per germline, CDR1 MNHNY and CDR2 SVGAGI (reference sequence). CDR3 DNA: TGTGCCAGCAGTTACCTAAACAGGTTGGCATATGGCTACACCTTC. Its translation: CASSYLNRLAYGYTF.

This sequence joins TRBV7-8 and TRBJ1-1; no firm D call. V dropped 1 base and J dropped 3 bases, with 6 bases sitting between them. Germline loops: CDR1 SGHVS, CDR2 FQNEAQ. The CDR3 sequence is 13 residues long. The CDR3 is CASSLESDTEAFF. DNA for the CDR3: TGTGCCAGCAGCTTAGAATCCGACACTGAAGCTTTCTTT.

The rearrangement joins TRBV29-1 to TRBJ1-2, with D maybe TRBD1 (6 bases). Germline CDR1 is SQVTM and CDR2 is ANQGSEA. The CDR3 has 14 amino acids. V was pared by 0 bases and J by 6 bases, with 14 bases between. The CDR3 region is CSVEDTRQADGYTF. DNA for the CDR3: TGCAGCGTTGAAGATACCAGACAGGCGGATGGCTACACCTTC.

This chain joins TRBV5-4 and TRBJ1-2; D is possibly TRBD1 (5 bases). The length of the CDR3 is 12 residues. Germline loops: CDR1 SGHNT, CDR2 YYREEE (reference sequence). The V and J ends lost 1 base and 8 bases respectively, with 9 bases between them. The CDR3 DNA sequence: TGTGCCAGCAGCTTGCGGCAGGGCGGCTACACCTTC. Its protein is CASSLRQGGYTF.

The chain recombines TRBV7-2 with TRBJ2-5; TRBD2 matches 8 bases. The CDR3 extends over 15 amino acids. With 5 bases clipped from V and 2 bases from J, the junction kept 7 bases outside the gene matches. Germline V gives CDR1 SGHTA, CDR2 FQGNSA. The CDR3 nucleotides are TGTGCCAGCAGCCGTAGCGGGATTCTGCAAGAGACCCAGTACTTC. This translates into CASSRSGILQETQYF.

The chain combines TRBV7-2 with TRBJ1-1; D not resolved. V dropped 1 base and J dropped 7 bases, with 7 bases sitting between them. The germline gives CDR1 SGHTA, CDR2 FQGNSA. The CDR3 sequence is 12 residues long. This chain's CDR3 is CASSLGRDEAFF. CDR3 coding DNA: TGTGCCAGCAGCTTAGGCCGCGATGAAGCTTTCTTT.